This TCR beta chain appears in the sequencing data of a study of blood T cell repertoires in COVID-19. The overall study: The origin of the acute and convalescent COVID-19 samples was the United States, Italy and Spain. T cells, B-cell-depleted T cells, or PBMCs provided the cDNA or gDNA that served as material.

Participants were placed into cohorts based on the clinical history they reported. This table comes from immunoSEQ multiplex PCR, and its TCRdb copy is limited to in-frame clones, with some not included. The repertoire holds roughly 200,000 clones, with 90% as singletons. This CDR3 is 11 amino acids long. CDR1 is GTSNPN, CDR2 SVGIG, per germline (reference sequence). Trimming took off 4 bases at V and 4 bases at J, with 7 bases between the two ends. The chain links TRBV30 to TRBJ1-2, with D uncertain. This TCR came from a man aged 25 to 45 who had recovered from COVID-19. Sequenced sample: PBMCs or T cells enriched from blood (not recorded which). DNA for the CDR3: TGTGCCTGGACCAACTTCTATGGCTACACCTTC. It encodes CAWTNFYGYTF.